The 26 T cell receptor beta chains below were found in one sample sequenced in a study of CD8 T cells in Susac syndrome. With random hexamers, reverse transcription was performed on 0.5 to 1 ug of RNA. TCRdb reprocessed the immunoSEQ multiplex PCR reads via MiXCR and lists one record per CDR3 protein. Here the sample spans under 200,000 distinct CDR3 sequences, 90% to 95% being singletons. Sample: CD4+ T cells from PBMCs. These TCRs come from a human donor in good health.

This chain links TRBV24-1 with TRBJ2-1, with 13 bases fitting TRBD2. Germline V gene data show CDR1 as KGHDR and CDR2 as SFDVKD. This CDR3 region has 17 residues. Germline trimming cut 5 bases from V and 3 bases from J; bases unmatched to any gene: 6. The CDR3 sequence: CATSALAGGPDYNEQFF. The CDR3 region has the DNA TGTGCCACCAGTGCACTAGCGGGAGGGCCGGACTACAATGAGCAGTTCTTC.

The V and J genes are TRBV6-2 or TRBV6-3 and TRBJ2-7; D is unresolved. V shed 8 bases and J shed 2 bases, with 13 bases lying between them. This CDR3 is built from 13 residues. Germline-derived CDR1 and CDR2 are MNHEY and SVGEGT. CDR3 nucleotides: TGTGCCAGCGGCCTGGCAGGAACCTACGAGCAGTACTTC. Translation gives CASGLAGTYEQYF.

The chain's CDR3 is CSAPRLSSYNEQFF. The CDR3 coding sequence is TGCAGTGCCCCTAGGTTGAGCTCCTACAATGAGCAGTTCTTC. V gene TRBV20-1 combines with J gene TRBJ2-1; no firm D call. V shed 6 bases and J shed 0 bases, with 12 bases lying between them. The CDR3 sequence is 14 residues long. CDR1 and CDR2 from the germline V gene are DFQATT and SNEGSKA (reference sequence).

The J gene is TRBJ1-2, the V gene TRBV20-1; D might be TRBD1 (6 bases). Germline loops: CDR1 DFQATT, CDR2 SNEGSKA (reference sequence). This CDR3 region has 14 residues. Trimming took off 2 bases at V and 4 bases at J, with 14 bases between the two ends. Written as DNA, the CDR3 is TGCAGTGCTAGATCCCGACAGGAGGTCTATGGCTACACCTTC. Translated, it gives CSARSRQEVYGYTF.

This sequence joins TRBV4-3 and TRBJ2-1; tentative D call: TRBD1 (7 bases). The CDR3 runs to 15 residues. Germline V CDR1 and CDR2: LGHNA, YSLEER. V was clipped by 4 bases and J by 6 bases, with 16 bases between them. In nucleotides, the CDR3 is TGCGCCAGCAGCCCGGGGGACAGAAATAGCAATGAGCAGTTCTTC. It specifies CASSPGDRNSNEQFF.

The chain has TRBV20-1 and TRBJ2-1; 9 nucleotides match TRBD2. Germline V gene lookup returns CDR1 DFQATT and CDR2 SNEGSKA (reference sequence). V lost 8 bases, J lost 4 bases, and 12 bases stayed unmatched. There are 15 residues in the CDR3. As DNA, the CDR3 is TGCAGTTTGGGGGGACTAGCCCTTCCTTACAATGAGCAGTTCTTC. The encoded protein is CSLGGLALPYNEQFF.

This clonotype appeared once. The J gene is TRBJ2-3, the V gene TRBV18; TRBD2 is a possible D gene (6 bases). Germline-derived CDR1 and CDR2 are KGHSH and LQKENI. With 2 bases removed from V and 4 bases from J, the gap between germline ends came to 10 bases. This CDR3 spans 14 amino acids. CDR3 sequence: CASSPAGMADTQYF. CDR3 sequence (DNA): TGTGCCAGCTCACCAGCGGGGATGGCAGATACGCAGTATTTT.

J is TRBJ2-7 and V is TRBV7-9; TRBD1 is a possible D gene (6 bases). Per the germline V gene, CDR1 is SEHNR and CDR2 is FQNEAQ (reference sequence). The CDR3 covers 14 residues. V lost 3 bases and J lost 0, with 9 bases in between. CDR3 amino acids: CASSFGQSSYEQYV. The CDR3 DNA reads TGTGCCAGCAGCTTTGGACAGAGCTCCTACGAGCAGTACGTC.

The chain couples TRBV20-1 to TRBJ2-5; no firm D call. This CDR3 contains 15 residues. The germline V gene encodes CDR1 DFQATT and CDR2 SNEGSKA (reference sequence). Trimming shortened V by 1 base and J by 1 base, and 13 bases separated the two germline ends. CDR3 residues: CSARVGIPSQETQYF. In nucleotides, the CDR3 is TGCAGTGCTAGAGTGGGAATCCCAAGCCAAGAGACCCAGTACTTC.

The DNA of the CDR3 is TGTGCCAGCAGCTTAGCGCGGCCCTACGAGCAGTACGTC. Translated: CASSLARPYEQYV. This chain uses TRBV11-2 with TRBJ2-7; D gene uncertain. The V end lost 1 base, the J end lost 2 bases, and 6 bases lay between the germline ends. CDR3 size: 13 residues. Germline values: CDR1 SGHAT, CDR2 FQNNGV.

The V call is TRBV12-3 or TRBV12-4, the J call TRBJ1-1; perhaps TRBD1 as D (5 bases). V shed 9 bases and J shed 1 base, with 9 bases lying between them. This CDR3 is built from 12 residues. This CDR3 reads CASATGNTEAFF. Here the CDR3 DNA reads TGTGCCAGTGCAACAGGGAACACTGAAGCTTTCTTT.

This chain connects TRBV9 to TRBJ2-3; D not resolved. Germline values: CDR1 SGDLS, CDR2 YYNGEE. Trimming left V 0 bases short and J 2 bases short, with 13 bases between. There are 16 residues in the CDR3. The CDR3 DNA is TGTGCCAGCAGCGTAGCTGGTAGTGGGTACACAGATACGCAGTATTTT. It specifies CASSVAGSGYTDTQYF.

The chain has TRBV20-1 and TRBJ1-1; D is possibly TRBD1 (6 bases). The germline gives CDR1 DFQATT, CDR2 SNEGSKA (reference sequence). Trimming cost V 3 bases and J 3 bases, with 11 bases left between them. The CDR3 consists of 13 residues. CDR3 protein: CSARIRGDTEAFF. CDR3 DNA sequence: TGCAGTGCTAGGATCAGGGGAGACACTGAAGCTTTCTTT.

This clonotype was recorded once. V and J are TRBV24-1 and TRBJ2-5, with unresolved D. The CDR3 is 13 amino acids. The V end was cut by 3 bases, the J end by 5 bases, with 9 bases between. CDR1 and CDR2 from the germline V gene are KGHDR and SFDVKD. CDR3 bases: TGTGCCACCAGTGATGAGTGGTCGGAGACCCAGTACTTC. Translation: CATSDEWSETQYF.

The chain uses TRBV12-3 or TRBV12-4 and TRBJ2-7; 8 bases agree with TRBD1. There are 13 residues in the CDR3. With V trimmed by 7 bases and J by 3 bases, 5 bases remained unmatched. The CDR3 nucleotides read TGTGCCAGCACCGGGGACAGGCTCTACGAGCAGTACTTC. Its protein product is CASTGDRLYEQYF.

The chain carries TRBV29-1 and TRBJ2-7; D unresolved. CDR3 size: 10 residues. Per the germline V gene, CDR1 is SQVTM and CDR2 is ANQGSEA. Trimming left V 3 bases short and J 5 bases short, with 5 bases between. The CDR3 spells CSVEDHEQYF. The CDR3, as DNA: TGCAGCGTTGAGGACCACGAGCAGTACTTC.

The chain has TRBV12-3 or TRBV12-4 and TRBJ2-1; 14 bases are shared with TRBD2. J was trimmed by 2 bases and V by 7 bases; bases with no gene match: 4. The CDR3 totals 16 residues. CDR3 nucleotide sequence: TGTGCCAGCACCCTGGGACTAGCGGGAGCCTACAATGAGCAGTTCTTC. Residues: CASTLGLAGAYNEQFF.

This clonotype appeared a few times. This chain connects TRBV30 to TRBJ2-5, with a possible D match to TRBD1 (5 bases). The V gene lost 0 bases and the J gene lost 5 bases, with 10 bases spanning the gap. The V gene's germline CDR1 is GTSNPN and CDR2 SVGIG (reference sequence). There are 13 residues in the CDR3. The CDR3 is CAWSVQGGETQYF. CDR3 sequence (DNA): TGTGCCTGGAGTGTTCAGGGTGGGGAGACCCAGTACTTC.

The chain has TRBV12-3 or TRBV12-4 and TRBJ2-7; no clear D gene. The CDR3 consists of 13 residues. Trimming took 6 bases from V and 2 from J, leaving 11 bases between them. This chain's CDR3 is CASRKHGTYEQYV. In DNA, the CDR3 is TGTGCCAGCAGGAAGCACGGAACCTACGAGCAGTACGTC.

This chain links TRBV20-1 with TRBJ2-5, with unresolved D. From germline, CDR1 is DFQATT and CDR2 SNEGSKA (reference sequence). V lost 3 bases to trimming and J lost 4 bases, with 12 bases between them. The CDR3 length is 13 residues. The CDR3 region has the DNA TGCAGTGCTAGCGGTTGGCCTCGAGAGACCCAGTACTTC. Protein: CSASGWPRETQYF.

V and J are TRBV30 and TRBJ2-1; D remains unclear. Trimming removed 2 bases from V and 10 bases from J, with 12 bases in between. This CDR3 spans 12 amino acids. From germline, CDR1 is GTSNPN and CDR2 SVGIG (reference sequence). In DNA form, the CDR3 reads TGTGCCTGGAGTTCCATCCCGGGCGAGCAGTTCTTC. Protein: CAWSSIPGEQFF.

Written as DNA, the CDR3 is TGTGCCAGCAGCTGGGGACAGGGAGAACAGCCCCAGCATTTT. It encodes CASSWGQGEQPQHF. This chain joins TRBV7-8 and TRBJ1-5; 9 positions agree with TRBD1. The CDR3 is made up of 14 amino acids. The germline CDR1 and CDR2 sequences are SGHVS and FQNEAQ. V lost 4 bases and J lost 7; bases outside the gene matches: 5.

This clonotype was recorded once. The chain links TRBV2 to TRBJ1-1; possible D gene TRBD1, 6 bases. The CDR3 consists of 13 residues. CDR1 and CDR2 from the germline V gene are SNHLY and FYNNEI. V lost 2 bases to trimming and J lost 7 bases, with 11 bases between them. The CDR3 reads CASSERSDSEAFF. DNA of the CDR3: TGTGCCAGCAGTGAACGGTCGGACAGTGAAGCTTTCTTT.

This chain joins TRBV20-1 and TRBJ2-1, with 8 bases lining up with TRBD1. The CDR3 loop spans 14 amino acids. CDR1 DFQATT and CDR2 SNEGSKA come from the germline V gene (reference sequence). Trimming at V came to 3 bases and at J to 2 bases, leaving 3 bases not matched to a gene. This chain's CDR3 is CSASNRGAYNEQFF. In nucleotides, the CDR3 is TGCAGTGCTAGTAACAGGGGGGCCTACAATGAGCAGTTCTTC.

The chain recombines TRBV29-1 with TRBJ1-1; weak D call: TRBD1 (5 bases). Trimming stripped 7 bases from V and 6 bases from J, with 18 bases between. Per the germline V gene, CDR1 is SQVTM and CDR2 is ANQGSEA. The CDR3 sequence is 13 residues long. The CDR3 nucleotides are TGCAGCGCCCGACAGTCCGCTAAAGCTGAAGCTTTCTTT. Encoded protein: CSARQSAKAEAFF. The full variable domain, in which reference TRBV29-1 and TRBJ1-1 provide the parts outside the CDR3, is SAVISQKPSRDICQRGTSLTIQCQVDSQVTMMFWYRQQPGQSLTLIATANQGSEATYESGFVIDKFPISRPNLTFSTLTVSNMSPEDSSIYLCSARQSAKAEAFFGQGTRLTVV.

V and J are TRBV23-1 and TRBJ2-3; D is unclear. TRBV23-1 is treated as an ORF (open reading frame) with a function not yet certain. This CDR3 comprises 14 residues. V shed 0 bases and J shed 10 bases, with 14 bases lying between them. DNA for the CDR3: TGCGCCAGCAGTCAATCTGGTACTAACAATGCGCAGTATTTT. It yields the protein CASSQSGTNNAQYF.